This section outlines one T cell receptor beta chain sequence together with its context. There is no known antigen for this receptor. Per-base qualities were not stored, and no clone one base away is much larger. Including the terminal cysteine and phenylalanine, the CDR3 comprises 12 residues. Only the CDR3 part of the read is kept: 36 bases, read in frame from the first base. V is cut by 8 bases and J by 3 bases, and the space between the germline ends is 10 bases. The CDR1 and CDR2 encoded by the germline V gene are SNHLY and FYNNEI. The QIAamp DNA FFPE kit was used to extract genomic DNA from formalin-fixed paraffin-embedded autopsy tissue. The immunoSEQ bias-controlled multiplex PCR was used to amplify TCRbeta CDR3 regions, which were then sequenced at high throughput. The study's processing was this. CDR3 sequences were collapsed and filtered by the immunoSEQ vendor pipeline to quantify abundance and frequency of each unique TCRbeta CDR3. Dominant CDR3 amino acid sequences were clustered with SARS-CoV-2-specific ImmuneCODE TCRbeta sequences by CD-HIT at a 90% global sequence identity threshold. Clones at frequencies from 0.1 to 1 were categorized as hyperexpanded, and clones at frequencies from 0.01 to 0.1 were categorized as large. MiXCR was used to confirm CDR3 amino acid sequences and V and J gene assignments of dominant clones. The R stringdist package was used to compute Levenshtein distances between the patient clonotypes and the ImmuneCODE hits. What TCRdb holds here is the immuneACCESS table cut down to in-frame rearrangements. Part of the clones is not present; checked against another copy, under half of the missing clones reflect an unresolved V gene, and the others are unexplained. The D gene and trimming were derived from the DNA, and the V and J assignments and clone size from that table. The sample yields about 16,000 clones; around 74% were counted once. The ten largest clones take up roughly 61% of the sample.

This sample was included in a study of T cell repertoires in MIS-A myocarditis (dated by TCRdb to between 2021 and 2024). The sequencing sample was made of left ventricle heart tissue obtained at autopsy. The intended sense of this specimen's cell subset or site label: cardiac tissue sample (left or right ventricle, interventricular septum, or pericardium). The rearrangement joined TRBV2 to TRBJ1-2; TRBD1 could be the D gene, as 5 bases match. The origin of this receptor is a man aged 18 to 30 with fulminant myocarditis from multisystem inflammatory syndrome in adults (MIS-A) after COVID-19. The sequenced DNA: TGTGCCAGCCTCGGGACGGACTATGGCTACACCTTC. Its protein is CASLGTDYGYTF.